The sequence of this TCR beta chain was determined in a study of OX40 agonist ivuxolimab in advanced cancers. The CDR3 runs 14 residues. The V and J ends lost 5 bases and 5 bases, in that order; junction bases with no gene match: 7. Germline CDR1 is SQVTM and CDR2 is ANQGSEA. Sequencing used immunoSEQ multiplex PCR; TCRdb keeps in-frame clones, though not all of them. This table holds 50,000 to 70,000 clones, roughly 84% found once. The sample in question was CD4+ or CD8+ T cells sorted from blood, obtained in a trial of the OX40 agonist ivuxolimab. The chain is built from TRBV29-1 and TRBJ2-5, with 11 positions matching TRBD2. The TCR originated in an adult with an advanced solid tumor such as melanoma, head and neck, liver or kidney cancer. The CDR3 reads CSVPGLAGGETQYF. The CDR3, as DNA: TGCAGCGTTCCTGGACTAGCGGGCGGGGAGACCCAGTACTTC.